The 20 T cell receptor beta chains given below trace back to one sample, sequenced in a study of control samples from healthy donors and cancer patients. Method: immunoSEQ multiplex PCR; TCRdb's copy keeps in-frame clones and lacks some. The sample lists 150,000 to 200,000 clones, just over 90% seen once, with approximately 1.4% in the top ten. The sample comprised blood. The receptors originated from a man under 40 in good health.

This clone turned up a few times. This chain links TRBV10-1 with TRBJ2-7; 9 nucleotides agree with TRBD1. Germline loops: CDR1 WNHNN, CDR2 SYGVQD (reference sequence). V was clipped by 4 bases and J by 3 bases; unmatched bases: 10. This CDR3 region has 16 residues. The CDR3 bases are TGCGCCAGCAGTGCCAAACAGGGGGCACACCTCTACGAGCAGTACTTC. The encoded protein is CASSAKQGAHLYEQYF.

This clone appeared a single time. V usage is TRBV11-2 and J usage is TRBJ1-2, with TRBD1 matching 7 bases. Trimming took 3 bases from V and 4 from J; bases not matched to a gene: 5. Germline CDR1 is SGHAT and CDR2 is FQNNGV. The CDR3 is 14 amino acids. CDR3 residues: CASSFPTGAYGYTF. CDR3 nucleotides: TGTGCCAGCAGCTTTCCTACAGGGGCCTATGGCTACACCTTC.

In its sample, this clone was seen once. The chain uses TRBV15 and TRBJ2-2, with unresolved D. Trimming took off 5 bases at V and 2 bases at J, with 9 bases between the two ends. CDR1 is LNHNV, CDR2 YYDKDF, per germline (reference sequence). This CDR3 has 14 amino acids. CDR3 protein: CATSLGSNTGELFF. The CDR3 nucleotides are TGTGCCACCAGCTTAGGAAGCAACACCGGGGAGCTGTTTTTT.

V usage is TRBV9 and J usage is TRBJ2-1; TRBD1 matches at 8 bases. Germline trimming cut 4 bases from V and 4 bases from J; bases unmatched to any gene: 10. Looked up from germline, CDR1 is SGDLS and CDR2 is YYNGEE. The CDR3 is 16 amino acids. The CDR3, as DNA: TGTGCCAGCAGCCCCTGGGGGACAGGTAGTTACAATGAGCAGTTCTTC. Translated, it gives CASSPWGTGSYNEQFF.

This clone was found once. The genes are TRBV2 and TRBJ2-4; 9 nucleotides agree with TRBD2. The CDR3 is made up of 18 amino acids. Germline V gene lookup returns CDR1 SNHLY and CDR2 FYNNEI. V was clipped by 5 bases and J by 8 bases; unmatched bases: 19. CDR3 sequence: CASSFTRPLAGGRHIQYF. The DNA for the CDR3 is TGTGCCAGCAGTTTCACCCGACCACTAGCGGGTGGGAGGCACATTCAGTACTTC.

This sequence joins TRBV5-5 and TRBJ1-6, with TRBD1 matching 11 bases. The junction had 11 bases not matched to a gene; V was cut back by 0 bases and J by 6 bases. In germline, CDR1 is SGHKS, CDR2 YYEKEE (reference sequence). The CDR3 extends over 19 amino acids. The CDR3 DNA reads TGTGCCAGCAGCTTGGGGCATGTATGGACAGGGGGCTTTAATTCACCCCTCCACTTT. This codes for CASSLGHVWTGGFNSPLHF.

The V and J genes are TRBV20-1 and TRBJ1-5, with D perhaps TRBD1 (5 bases). The CDR3 totals 10 residues. The V gene's germline CDR1 is DFQATT and CDR2 SNEGSKA (reference sequence). V lost 3 bases and J lost 10, with 7 bases in between. As DNA, the CDR3 is TGCAGTGCTAGGGGGGACCCCCAGCATTTT. This gives the protein CSARGDPQHF.

This clone is a singleton in its sample. The rearrangement joins TRBV9 to TRBJ2-3; D remains ambiguous. Germline CDR1 and CDR2: SGDLS and YYNGEE. Trimming removed 0 bases at V and 2 bases at J, with 4 bases between. The CDR3 is 13 amino acids. Written as DNA, the CDR3 is TGTGCCAGCAGCGTAGGCCTCACAGATACGCAGTATTTT. Translation gives CASSVGLTDTQYF. Variable domain in full (rest from reference TRBV9 and TRBJ2-3): DSGVTQTPKHLITATGQRVTLRCSPRSGDLSVYWYQQSLDQGLQFLIQYYNGEERAKGNILERFSAQQFPDLHSELNLSSLELGDSALYFCASSVGLTDTQYFGPGTRLTVL.

The chain carries TRBV19 and TRBJ2-5; no definite D call. This CDR3 region has 12 residues. V lost 6 bases and J 7 bases, leaving 12 bases between the germline ends. Germline CDR1 LNHDA, CDR2 SQIVND (reference sequence). CDR3: CASRGRAGTQYF. CDR3 nucleotides: TGTGCCAGTAGGGGCCGGGCAGGGACCCAGTACTTC.

The CDR3 sequence: CASSAGRTSHQETQYF. The CDR3 DNA follows: TGTGCCAGCAGCGCAGGGAGGACCAGCCACCAAGAGACCCAGTACTTC. The genes are TRBV7-9 and TRBJ2-5, with D perhaps TRBD2 (6 bases). The V end lost 5 bases, the J end lost 0 bases, and 16 bases lay between the germline ends. Germline V gene sequence: CDR1 SEHNR, CDR2 FQNEAQ (reference sequence). The CDR3 runs to 16 residues.

The rearrangement uses TRBV29-1 and TRBJ2-3; no definite D call. The V end lost 3 bases, the J end lost 6 bases, and 10 bases lay between the germline ends. Per germline, CDR1 SQVTM and CDR2 ANQGSEA. CDR3 length: 12 residues. This CDR3 is CSVEEPRDTQYF. CDR3 sequence (DNA): TGCAGCGTTGAGGAACCGAGGGATACGCAGTATTTT.

This chain uses TRBV3-1 (or the pseudogene TRBV3-2) with TRBJ1-2, with 7 bases matching TRBD1. The germline V gene has CDR1 LGHDT and CDR2 YNNKEL (reference sequence). The CDR3 sequence is 12 residues long. J gave up 12 bases and V 1 base, and 5 bases lay outside the gene matches. As DNA, the CDR3 is TGTGCCAGCAGCCAAGGGCAAACAGGGGACACCTTC. Residues: CASSQGQTGDTF.

The chain carries TRBV4-1 and TRBJ1-1, with 8 positions matching TRBD1. Germline V CDR1 and CDR2: MGHRA, YSYEKL. The trim removed 2 bases at V and 0 bases at J, leaving 5 bases unmatched. The CDR3 is 16 residues long. The CDR3 reads CASSQSTGGLNTEAFF. In DNA form, the CDR3 reads TGCGCCAGCAGCCAAAGCACAGGGGGGTTGAACACTGAAGCTTTCTTT.

The V call is TRBV7-9, the J call TRBJ1-5; 9 bases fit TRBD1. The germline V gene has CDR1 SEHNR and CDR2 FQNEAQ (reference sequence). The CDR3 has 14 amino acids. The junction had 5 bases not matched to a gene; V was cut back by 5 bases and J by 6 bases. CDR3 coding DNA: TGTGCCAGCAGCGGTGGACAGGGGAGTCAGCCCCAGCATTTT. Its protein product is CASSGGQGSQPQHF.

This sequence joins TRBV5-5 and TRBJ1-2; 9 bases match TRBD1. CDR3 length: 13 amino acids. Germline lookup yields CDR1 SGHKS and CDR2 YYEKEE (reference sequence). Unmatched junction bases numbered 5, after V lost 4 bases and J lost 7 bases. CDR3 in DNA: TGTGCCAGCAGCCCAGGACAGGGGTTTGGCTACACCTTC. Residues: CASSPGQGFGYTF.

The rearrangement uses TRBV11-1 and TRBJ1-2; the match to TRBD1 covers 10 bases. Germline assignment: CDR1 SGHAT and CDR2 FQDESV (reference sequence). V dropped 5 bases and J dropped 7; count of bases not matched to a gene: 4. This CDR3 contains 13 residues. CDR3 nucleotide sequence: TGTGCCAGCAGCCAGACAGGGGGCATTGGCTACACCTTC. Translation: CASSQTGGIGYTF. The full variable domain, rest sourced from reference TRBV11-1 and TRBJ1-2, is EAEVAQSPRYKITEKSQAVAFWCDPISGHATLYWYRQILGQGPELLVQFQDESVVDDSQLPKDRFSAERLKGVDSTLKIQPAELGDSAMYLCASSQTGGIGYTFGSGTRLTVV.

V is TRBV10-1 and J is TRBJ1-1; D is ambiguous. The CDR3 sequence is 13 residues long. V lost 4 bases, J lost 0 bases, and 6 bases lay in between. Germline V gene sequence: CDR1 WNHNN, CDR2 SYGVQD (reference sequence). The CDR3 region is CASSVAVNTEAFF. Written as DNA, the CDR3 is TGCGCCAGCAGTGTGGCAGTGAACACTGAAGCTTTCTTT.

V and J are TRBV5-5 and TRBJ2-7; D remains unclear. Germline V gene lookup returns CDR1 SGHKS and CDR2 YYEKEE (reference sequence). Trimming cost V 6 bases and J 3 bases, with 19 bases left between them. The CDR3 has 15 residues. The CDR3: CASTNTGWSSYEQYF. Written as DNA, the CDR3 is TGTGCCAGCACCAACACCGGGTGGTCAAGCTACGAGCAGTACTTC.

The genes are TRBV29-1 and TRBJ1-1; D possibly corresponds to TRBD1 (5 bases). V was shortened by 7 bases and J by 0 bases, with 12 bases between the two germline ends. The CDR3 runs 13 residues. The germline CDR1 and CDR2 sequences are SQVTM and ANQGSEA. The CDR3 sequence is CSAHRSMNTEAFF. The CDR3 DNA follows: TGCAGCGCTCACAGGTCTATGAACACTGAAGCTTTCTTT.

The chain recombines TRBV27 with TRBJ2-7, with 7 bases aligning to TRBD2. The length of the CDR3 is 15 residues. Unmatched junction bases numbered 8, after V lost 4 bases and J lost 2 bases. Germline V gives CDR1 MNHEY, CDR2 SMNVEV (reference sequence). The CDR3 region has the DNA TGTGCCAGCAGTTCAACCGGGACTAAAGCCTACGAGCAGTACTTC. Its translation: CASSSTGTKAYEQYF.